This T cell receptor beta chain was captured by sequencing in a study of blood T cell repertoires in COVID-19. Turning to the study itself: There were acute and convalescent COVID-19 samples, and they came from the United States, Italy and Spain.

V shed 3 bases, J shed 0 bases, and the junction held 5 bases outside the gene matches. Germline V gene lookup returns CDR1 MDHEN and CDR2 SYDVKM. The CDR3 spans 16 residues. The repertoire was sequenced with immunoSEQ multiplex PCR; TCRdb's copy has only in-frame clones and lacks some. Seen here are roughly 270,000 clones, 65% to 90% observed once, and the top ten hold roughly 4.6%. The chain couples TRBV28 to TRBJ2-7, with TRBD1 matching over 10 bases. Sequenced: peripheral blood. This TCR derives from a man aged 50-59 years with active or convalescent COVID-19. The CDR3, as DNA: TGTGCCAGCAGTTTCTCGGGACAGGGGCCCTCCTACGAGCAGTACTTC. Translated, it gives CASSFSGQGPSYEQYF.